The 21 T cell receptor beta chains reported below all come from one sample, sequenced in a study of metastatic and nonmetastatic thyroid tumors. MiXCR was used by TCRdb to re-call the PCR reads. This sample has around 12,000 clones, with roughly 12% found just once. No treatment of any kind had been given to any patient before thyroid surgery. The sequenced sample was blood. The source of these receptors is a female donor with papillary thyroid cancer or a benign thyroid nodule (not recorded which). Some clones in this sample may be carry-over from other donors' samples.

At least ten counts were recorded for this clone. J is TRBJ1-1 and V is TRBV5-1, with TRBD1 matching over 8 bases. Per the germline V gene, CDR1 is SGHRS and CDR2 is YFSETQ. The CDR3 totals 15 residues. V lost 3 bases, J lost 2 bases, and 6 bases stayed unmatched. As DNA, the CDR3 is TGCGCCAGCAGCTACCAGGGGGCGGACAACACTGAAGCTTTCTTT. It translates to CASSYQGADNTEAFF.

This clone was counted at least ten times. V gene TRBV27 combines with J gene TRBJ1-5; tentatively, D is TRBD1 (6 bases). The V and J ends lost 8 bases and 2 bases respectively, with 22 bases between them. The CDR3 runs to 17 residues. Germline-derived CDR1 and CDR2 are MNHEY and SMNVEV (reference sequence). The CDR3 spells CASGQTGNVAGNQPQHF. The CDR3 nucleotides are TGTGCCAGCGGACAAACAGGGAACGTAGCAGGCAATCAGCCCCAGCATTTT.

This clone was seen at least ten times. V usage is TRBV5-1 and J usage is TRBJ2-5; perhaps TRBD2 as D (7 bases). V was clipped by 4 bases and J by 5 bases, with 18 bases between them. The germline V gene has CDR1 SGHRS and CDR2 YFSETQ. CDR3 length: 15 amino acids. CDR3 sequence reads: CASSQGGGAKETQYF. In nucleotides, the CDR3 is TGCGCCAGCAGCCAAGGTGGGGGGGCCAAGGAGACCCAGTACTTC.

There are many counts of this clone. V and J are TRBV18 and TRBJ1-2; no clear D gene. There are 13 residues in the CDR3. Germline lookup yields CDR1 KGHSH and CDR2 LQKENI. The V gene lost 2 bases and the J gene lost 6 bases, with 10 bases spanning the gap. Written as DNA, the CDR3 is TGTGCCAGCTCACCAGGCCAGGAGGATGGCTACACCTTC. As protein: CASSPGQEDGYTF. Together with reference TRBV18 and TRBJ1-2, the CDR3 gives the full variable domain: NAGVMQNPRHLVRRRGQEARLRCSPMKGHSHVYWYRQLPEEGLKFMVYLQKENIIDESGMPKERFSAEFPKEGPSILRIQQVVRGDSAAYFCASSPGQEDGYTFGSGTRLTVV.

This clone showed up just a few times. The CDR3 sequence is CASIPPPGGGYTQYF. CDR3 DNA sequence: TGTGCCAGCATCCCCCCCCCGGGAGGTGGGTATACGCAGTATTTT. The V and J genes are TRBV6-1 and TRBJ2-3; 7 bases are shared with TRBD2. V lost 7 bases and J lost 7; bases outside the gene matches: 14. The V gene's germline CDR1 is MNHNS and CDR2 SASEGT. The CDR3 runs 15 residues.

This chain connects TRBV6-5 to TRBJ1-4; no clear D. The ends were cut back, 0 bases at V and 7 bases at J, with 12 bases in the middle. The germline V gene has CDR1 MNHEY and CDR2 SVGAGI. This CDR3 spans 15 amino acids. CDR3 sequence: CASSYSRRSGEKLFF. CDR3 coding DNA: TGTGCCAGCAGTTACTCGAGGAGGTCTGGTGAAAAACTGTTTTTT.

As for this clone: This could be a read error, since a much larger clone is one nucleotide away. This chain connects TRBV18 to TRBJ2-1; the match to TRBD1 covers 9 bases. CDR1 and CDR2 from the germline V gene are KGHSH and LQKENI. The CDR3 is 13 residues long. The CDR3 loop reads CASSPGQGDEQSF. The CDR3 DNA reads TGTGCCAGCTCACCGGGACAGGGCGATGAGCAGTCCTTC. Looking up the rest from reference TRBV18 and TRBJ2-1 gives the full variable domain: NAGVMQNPRHLVRRRGQEARLRCSPMKGHSHVYWYRQLPEEGLKFMVYLQKENIIDESGMPKERFSAEFPKEGPSILRIQQVVRGDSAAYFCASSPGQGDEQSFGPGTRLTVL.

This clone was detected many times. The chain couples TRBV30 to TRBJ2-3; 8 bases agree with TRBD2. There are 16 residues in the CDR3. The V gene end was trimmed by 4 bases and the J gene end by 0 bases; junction bases not matched to a gene: 9. Germline lookup yields CDR1 GTSNPN and CDR2 SVGIG (reference sequence). In DNA form, the CDR3 reads TGTGCCTGGATTCGGGATCGGGAGGGAAGCACAGATACGCAGTATTTT. This encodes CAWIRDREGSTDTQYF.

This clone was recorded many times. Within the sample, other DNA sequences also encode this same CDR3. The genes are TRBV6-4 and TRBJ1-1, with unresolved D. Per the germline V gene, CDR1 is MRHNA and CDR2 is SNTAGT. CDR3 length: 13 residues. Trimming shortened V by 3 bases and J by 1 base, and 6 bases separated the two germline ends. This CDR3 reads CASSEIPNTEAFF. The CDR3 DNA reads as TGTGCCAGCAGTGAAATTCCGAACACTGAAGCTTTCTTT.

This clone was recorded at least ten times. CDR3 coding DNA: TGTGCCAGCAGATCGTGGGGGTTGGGGACTGAAGCTTTCTTT. Its protein is CASRSWGLGTEAFF. The genes are TRBV12-3 or TRBV12-4 and TRBJ1-1, with a possible D match to TRBD1 (5 bases). The CDR3 contains 14 residues. Between the trimmed V and J ends, which lost 6 bases and 5 bases, there was a span of 16 bases.

This clone was detected ten times or more. The V gene is TRBV9, the J gene TRBJ2-5; D not resolved. Germline V gene data show CDR1 as SGDLS and CDR2 as YYNGEE. V was clipped by 0 bases and J by 3 bases, with 6 bases between them. This CDR3 has 13 residues. For the CDR3, the DNA is TGTGCCAGCAGCGTAGGAGGTGAAGAGACCCAGTACTTC. Its protein is CASSVGGEETQYF. The full variable domain, in which reference TRBV9 and TRBJ2-5 provide the parts outside the CDR3, is DSGVTQTPKHLITATGQRVTLRCSPRSGDLSVYWYQQSLDQGLQFLIQYYNGEERAKGNILERFSAQQFPDLHSELNLSSLELGDSALYFCASSVGGEETQYFGPGTRLLVL.

This clone was detected many times. The V and J genes are TRBV9 and TRBJ2-3; no clear D gene. Trimming took off 4 bases at V and 3 bases at J, with 12 bases between the two ends. The CDR3 has 14 amino acids. CDR1 and CDR2 from the germline V gene are SGDLS and YYNGEE. The chain's CDR3 is CASSKYTRTDTQYF. The CDR3 coding sequence is TGTGCCAGCAGCAAATACACGAGAACAGATACGCAGTATTTT. The complete variable domain, with remaining parts taken from reference TRBV9 and TRBJ2-3, reads DSGVTQTPKHLITATGQRVTLRCSPRSGDLSVYWYQQSLDQGLQFLIQYYNGEERAKGNILERFSAQQFPDLHSELNLSSLELGDSALYFCASSKYTRTDTQYFGPGTRLTVL.

This clone has at least ten counts. Other DNA sequences of this sample code for an identical CDR3. V is TRBV14 and J is TRBJ1-1; D might be TRBD1 (6 bases). The CDR3 runs 15 residues. From germline, CDR1 is SGHDN and CDR2 FVKESK. Trimming removed 1 base from V and 5 bases from J, with 14 bases in between. The CDR3 DNA reads as TGTGCCAGCAGCCAAGTGGCAGGGGCCAGAACTGAAGCTTTCTTT. Its protein product is CASSQVAGARTEAFF. The full variable domain, with the rest looked up from reference TRBV14 and TRBJ1-1, is EAGVTQFPSHSVIEKGQTVTLRCDPISGHDNLYWYRRVMGKEIKFLLHFVKESKQDESGMPNNRFLAERTGGTYSTLKVQPAELEDSGVYFCASSQVAGARTEAFFGQGTRLTVV.

This clone was detected ten times or more. V and J are TRBV9 and TRBJ1-1; TRBD1 is a possible D gene (6 bases). The germline V gene encodes CDR1 SGDLS and CDR2 YYNGEE. The CDR3 runs to 13 residues. V gave up 4 bases and J gave up 5 bases, with 12 bases separating them. The CDR3 reads CASSPGGGTEAFF. CDR3 DNA: TGTGCCAGCAGCCCCGGGGGCGGAACTGAAGCTTTCTTT.

This clone is medium-sized in the sample. The CDR3 nucleotides are TGTGCCAGCAGTGAACCCCCCACAGATACGCAGTATTTT. It is translated as CASSEPPTDTQYF. This chain links TRBV28 with TRBJ2-3, with unresolved D. The CDR3 runs to 13 residues. Germline CDR1 is MDHEN and CDR2 is SYDVKM. Deletions cut 5 bases from V and 2 bases from J, with 8 bases between. The full variable domain, completed using reference TRBV28 and TRBJ2-3, is DVKVTQSSRYLVKRTGEKVFLECVQDMDHENMFWYRQDPGLGLRLIYFSYDVKMKEKGDIPEGYSVSREKKERFSLILESASTNQTSMYLCASSEPPTDTQYFGPGTRLTVL.

This clone was seen ten or more times. V gene TRBV18 combines with J gene TRBJ2-3; D might be TRBD1 (6 bases). CDR3 length: 14 amino acids. Germline V gene data show CDR1 as KGHSH and CDR2 as LQKENI. V gave up 2 bases and J gave up 6 bases, with 12 bases separating them. CDR3 sequence: CASSPTGTGDTQYF. DNA for the CDR3: TGTGCCAGCTCACCAACAGGGACGGGGGATACGCAGTATTTT.

About this clone itself: This clone may be a read error of a much larger clone one base away. Different DNA sequences within this sample yield the same CDR3. The chain recombines TRBV2 with TRBJ1-5; 7 bases fit TRBD1. This CDR3 is built from 14 residues. Germline CDR1 and CDR2: SNHLY and FYNNEI. With 4 bases clipped from V and 6 bases from J, the junction kept 6 bases outside the gene matches. CDR3 DNA: TGTGCCAGCAGTGGCGGACAGGAACTTCAGCCCCAGCATTTT. It encodes CASSGGQELQPQHF.

Ten or more counts support this clone. The V gene is TRBV12-3 or TRBV12-4, the J gene TRBJ1-6; D not resolved. The CDR3 has 15 residues. Trimming removed 8 bases from V and 0 bases from J, with 11 bases in between. The CDR3 region is CASASLDSYNSPLHF. In DNA, the CDR3 is TGTGCCAGCGCTAGCCTAGACTCCTATAATTCACCCCTCCACTTT.

The chain combines TRBV6-5 with TRBJ2-7, with TRBD1 matching 7 bases. CDR1 and CDR2 (germline): MNHEY, SVGAGI. The CDR3 spans 15 residues. J was trimmed by 3 bases and V by 2 bases; bases with no gene match: 7. This chain's CDR3 is CASSYQGVRYYEQYF. The CDR3 region has the DNA TGTGCCAGCAGTTACCAGGGGGTGCGCTACTACGAGCAGTACTTC.

Many counts were recorded for this clone. This chain joins TRBV5-1 and TRBJ2-7, with TRBD2 identical over 9 bases. The CDR3 extends over 13 amino acids. Germline CDR1 is SGHRS and CDR2 is YFSETQ. J gave up 0 bases and V 5 bases, and 0 bases lay outside the gene matches. The CDR3 spells CASSSGGSYEQYF. The DNA for the CDR3 is TGCGCCAGCAGTAGCGGGGGCTCCTACGAGCAGTACTTC.

This clone was seen at least ten times. This sequence joins TRBV20-1 and TRBJ2-5; D perhaps matches TRBD2 (6 bases). The germline CDR1 and CDR2 sequences are DFQATT and SNEGSKA (reference sequence). This CDR3 is built from 15 residues. Trimming left V 6 bases short and J 1 base short, with 18 bases between. CDR3 sequence (DNA): TGCAGTGCAAACCATAGAGCGGGCCTCCAAGAGACCCAGTACTTC. Translated, it gives CSANHRAGLQETQYF.